Listed here is a single TCR beta chain. Produced via immunoSEQ multiplex PCR; TCRdb's table is partial and in-frame only. This table has more than 20,000 clones, 85% to 90% appearing once. This sample was included in a study of T cells after posttransplantation cyclophosphamide. Control samples came 1 year after myeloablative marrow transplants with methotrexate plus calcineurin inhibitor. This sequence originates from a female patient in her 30s who received an allogeneic stem cell transplant from an unrelated donor, was CMV-positive, and had acute and chronic GVHD. Some T cells may be supplied by the graft donor. The source was PBMCs, collected 350 to 400 days after allogeneic stem cell transplant with calcineurin inhibitor and methotrexate.

CDR3 nucleotides: TGTGCCAGCAGTGAAGGTACACAGAAAAACATTCAGTACTTC. The encoded protein is CASSEGTQKNIQYF. The V and J genes are TRBV6-1 and TRBJ2-4, with D uncertain. The CDR3 spans 14 residues. The germline V gene has CDR1 MNHNS and CDR2 SASEGT. The germline V and J ends were trimmed by 1 base and 4 bases, with 8 bases remaining between them.